The 5 T cell receptor beta chains below come from one sample, sequenced in a study of CXCR3-negative and CXCR3-positive naive CD8 T cells. Overall study results and limits: The study found more hydrophobic TRB CDR3s in CXCR3-positive naive cells than in CXCR3-negative naive cells.

Their cognate antigens are unknown. UMI-tagged TRB cDNA libraries were built via 5' RACE. TCRdb reanalyzed the 5' RACE reads and collapses them to one entry per CDR3 protein, without DNA. The specimen's table records about 120,000 distinct CDR3 sequences. Material for sequencing was naive CXCR3+ CD8+ T cells from blood. The sample's subset: CD45RO-CCR7+CD27+CD95- naive CD8+ T cells expressing CXCR3 (TNR3+). All receptors derive from a human donor in good health. Some clones in this sample may be carry-over from other donors' samples.

The V call is TRBV29-1, the J call TRBJ2-2; there is no DNA to check the TCRdb D call of TRBD1. The CDR3 sequence is 13 residues long. CDR1 is SQVTM and CDR2 is ANQGSEA in the germline V gene. The CDR3 sequence: CSVVDSHTGELFF.

The chain has TRBV12-3 or TRBV12-4 and TRBJ1-2. CDR3 length: 16 residues. The CDR3 protein is CASSPTLEGWNYGYTF.

V usage is TRBV7-3 and J usage is TRBJ2-2; TCRdb lists TRBD2, though no DNA is available to test this call. Germline assignment: CDR1 SGHTA and CDR2 FQGTGA. This CDR3 is built from 19 residues. This CDR3 reads CASSFPGAEAEYGAGELFF.

The rearrangement uses TRBV27 and TRBJ2-7; the D call from TCRdb, TRBD1, cannot be confirmed without DNA. This CDR3 has 16 residues. CDR1 and CDR2 (germline): MNHEY, SMNVEV (reference sequence). The CDR3 spells CASNPTGRFMGYEQYF.

The gene calls are TRBV7-9 and TRBJ1-1; TCRdb picks TRBD1, but there is no DNA to check that call. Germline CDR1 is SEHNR and CDR2 is FQNEAQ (reference sequence). The CDR3 totals 15 residues. CDR3 in amino acids: CASSLRQQGSTEAFF.